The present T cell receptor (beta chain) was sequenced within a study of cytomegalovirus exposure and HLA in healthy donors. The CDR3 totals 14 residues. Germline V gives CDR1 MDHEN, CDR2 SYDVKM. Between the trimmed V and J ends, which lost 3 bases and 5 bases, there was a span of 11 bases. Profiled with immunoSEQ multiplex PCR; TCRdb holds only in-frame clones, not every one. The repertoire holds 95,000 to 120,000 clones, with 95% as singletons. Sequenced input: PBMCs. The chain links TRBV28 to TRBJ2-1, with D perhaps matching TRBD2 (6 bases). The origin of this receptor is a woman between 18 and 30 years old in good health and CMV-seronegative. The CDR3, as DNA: TGTGCCAGCAGTTTCCCCGCGGGGCACAATGAGCAGTTCTTC. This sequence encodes CASSFPAGHNEQFF.